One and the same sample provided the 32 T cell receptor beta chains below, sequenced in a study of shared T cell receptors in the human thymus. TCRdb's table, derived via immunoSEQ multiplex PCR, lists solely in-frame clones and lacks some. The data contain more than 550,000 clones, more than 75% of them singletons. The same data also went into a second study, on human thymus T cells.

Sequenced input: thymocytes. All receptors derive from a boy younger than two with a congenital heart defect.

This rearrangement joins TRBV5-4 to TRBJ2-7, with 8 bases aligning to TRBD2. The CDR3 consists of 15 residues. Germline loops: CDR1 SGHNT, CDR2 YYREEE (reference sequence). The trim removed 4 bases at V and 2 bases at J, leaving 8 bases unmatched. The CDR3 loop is CASSQKQRGTYEQYF. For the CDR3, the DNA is TGTGCCAGCAGCCAAAAGCAGCGGGGGACCTACGAGCAGTACTTC.

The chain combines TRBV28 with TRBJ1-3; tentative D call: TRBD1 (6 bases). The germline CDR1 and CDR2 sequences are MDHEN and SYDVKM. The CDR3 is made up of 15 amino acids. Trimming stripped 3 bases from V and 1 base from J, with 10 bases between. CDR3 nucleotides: TGTGCCAGCAGTTTTGAAGGGGGATCTGGAAACACCATATATTTT. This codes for CASSFEGGSGNTIYF.

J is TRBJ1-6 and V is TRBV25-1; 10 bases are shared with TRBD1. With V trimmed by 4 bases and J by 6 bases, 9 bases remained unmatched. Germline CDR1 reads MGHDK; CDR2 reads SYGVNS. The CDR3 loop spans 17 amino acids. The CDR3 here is CASSVNGGTGANSPLHF. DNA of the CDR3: TGTGCCAGCAGTGTAAATGGGGGGACAGGGGCTAATTCACCCCTCCACTTT. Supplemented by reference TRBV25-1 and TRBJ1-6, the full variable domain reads EADIYQTPRYLVIGTGKKITLECSQTMGHDKMYWYQQDPGMELHLIHYSYGVNSTEKGDLSSESTVSRIRTEHFPLTLESARPSHTSQYLCASSVNGGTGANSPLHFGNGTRLTVT.

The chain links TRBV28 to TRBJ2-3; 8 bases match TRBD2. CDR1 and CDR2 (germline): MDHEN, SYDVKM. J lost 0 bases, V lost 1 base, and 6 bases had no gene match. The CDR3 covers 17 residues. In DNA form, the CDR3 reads TGTGCCAGCAGTTTATACACTAGCGGCAAAAGCACAGATACGCAGTATTTT. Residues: CASSLYTSGKSTDTQYF.

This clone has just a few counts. CDR3 amino acids: CSVESGGGGNTIYF. CDR3 in DNA: TGCAGCGTTGAGTCAGGGGGAGGTGGAAACACCATATATTTT. The chain recombines TRBV29-1 with TRBJ1-3, with 7 bases fitting TRBD1. Germline V gene sequence: CDR1 SQVTM, CDR2 ANQGSEA. The V segment lost 3 bases and the J segment 3 bases; nucleotides outside the gene matches: 5. The CDR3 runs 14 residues. The variable domain in full, completed from reference TRBV29-1 and TRBJ1-3, reads SAVISQKPSRDICQRGTSLTIQCQVDSQVTMMFWYRQQPGQSLTLIATANQGSEATYESGFVIDKFPISRPNLTFSTLTVSNMSPEDSSIYLCSVESGGGGNTIYFGEGSWLTVV.

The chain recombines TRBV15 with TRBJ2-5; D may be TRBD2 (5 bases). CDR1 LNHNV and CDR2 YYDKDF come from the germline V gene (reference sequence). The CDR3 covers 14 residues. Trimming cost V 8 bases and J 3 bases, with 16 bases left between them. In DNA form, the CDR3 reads TGTGCCACCGGGTGGGTAGCGACTAAAGAGACCCAGTACTTC. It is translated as CATGWVATKETQYF.

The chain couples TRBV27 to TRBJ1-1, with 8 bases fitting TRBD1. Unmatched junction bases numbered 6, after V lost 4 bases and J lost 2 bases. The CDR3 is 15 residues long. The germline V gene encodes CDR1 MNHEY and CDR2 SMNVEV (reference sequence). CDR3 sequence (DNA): TGTGCCAGCAGTTCCCAGGGGGCGGGAAACACTGAAGCTTTCTTT. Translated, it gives CASSSQGAGNTEAFF.

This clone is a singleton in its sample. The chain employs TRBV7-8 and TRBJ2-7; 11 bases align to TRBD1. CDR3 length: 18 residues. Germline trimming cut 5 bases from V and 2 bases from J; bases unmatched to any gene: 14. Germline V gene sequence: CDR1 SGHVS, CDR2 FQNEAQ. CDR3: CASSHRDRGTAGPYEQYF. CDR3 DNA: TGTGCCAGCAGCCACCGGGACAGGGGGACTGCGGGCCCCTACGAGCAGTACTTC.

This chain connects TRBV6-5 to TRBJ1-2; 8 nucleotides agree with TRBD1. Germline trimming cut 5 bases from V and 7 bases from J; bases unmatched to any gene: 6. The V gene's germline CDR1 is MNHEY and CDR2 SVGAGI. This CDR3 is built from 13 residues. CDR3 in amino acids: CASSPDRGGGYTF. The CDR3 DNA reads TGTGCCAGCAGTCCCGACAGGGGTGGTGGCTACACCTTC.

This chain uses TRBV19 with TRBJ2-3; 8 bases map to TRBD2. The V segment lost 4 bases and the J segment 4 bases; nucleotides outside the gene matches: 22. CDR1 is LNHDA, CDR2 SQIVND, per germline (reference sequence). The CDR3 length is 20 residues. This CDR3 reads CASSKFPPTGGLERADTQYF. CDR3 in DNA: TGTGCCAGTAGTAAGTTTCCCCCCACGGGGGGGCTTGAAAGAGCAGATACGCAGTATTTT.

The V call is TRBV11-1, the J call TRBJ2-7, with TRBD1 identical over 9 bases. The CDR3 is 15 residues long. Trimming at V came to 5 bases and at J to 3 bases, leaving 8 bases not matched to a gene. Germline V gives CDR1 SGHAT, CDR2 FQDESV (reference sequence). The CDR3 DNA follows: TGTGCCAGCAGCCCGGGGGGACAGGGCCACTACGAGCAGTACTTC. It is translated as CASSPGGQGHYEQYF.

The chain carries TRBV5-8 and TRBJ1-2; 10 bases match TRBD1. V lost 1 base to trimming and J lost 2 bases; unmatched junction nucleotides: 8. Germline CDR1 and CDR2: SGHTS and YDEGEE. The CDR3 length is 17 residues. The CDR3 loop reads CASSLRGQGTRNYGYTF. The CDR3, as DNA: TGTGCCAGCAGCTTGCGGGGACAGGGGACTCGCAACTATGGCTACACCTTC.

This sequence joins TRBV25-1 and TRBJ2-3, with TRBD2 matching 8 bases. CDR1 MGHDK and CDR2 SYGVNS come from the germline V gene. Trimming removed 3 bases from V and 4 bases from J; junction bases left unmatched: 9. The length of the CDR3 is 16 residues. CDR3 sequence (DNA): TGTGCCAGCAGTGAGGTTCGGGGGGGCCATTCAGATACGCAGTATTTT. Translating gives CASSEVRGGHSDTQYF.

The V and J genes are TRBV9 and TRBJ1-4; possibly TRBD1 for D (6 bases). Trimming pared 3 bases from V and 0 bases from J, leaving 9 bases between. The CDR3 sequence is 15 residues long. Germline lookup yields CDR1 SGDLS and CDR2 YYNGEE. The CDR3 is CASSADRATNEKLFF. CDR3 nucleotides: TGTGCCAGCAGCGCGGACAGAGCAACTAATGAAAAACTGTTTTTT. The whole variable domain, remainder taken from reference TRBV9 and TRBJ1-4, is DSGVTQTPKHLITATGQRVTLRCSPRSGDLSVYWYQQSLDQGLQFLIQYYNGEERAKGNILERFSAQQFPDLHSELNLSSLELGDSALYFCASSADRATNEKLFFGSGTQLSVL.

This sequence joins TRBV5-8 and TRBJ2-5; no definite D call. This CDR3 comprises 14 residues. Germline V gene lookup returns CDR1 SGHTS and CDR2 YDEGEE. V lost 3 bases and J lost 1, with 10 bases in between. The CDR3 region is CASSSGEVQETQYF. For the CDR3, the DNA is TGTGCCAGCAGCTCCGGTGAGGTCCAAGAGACCCAGTACTTC.

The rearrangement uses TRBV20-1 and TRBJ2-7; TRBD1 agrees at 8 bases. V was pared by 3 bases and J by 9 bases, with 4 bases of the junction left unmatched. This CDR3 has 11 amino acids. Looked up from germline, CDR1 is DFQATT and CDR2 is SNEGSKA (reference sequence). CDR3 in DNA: TGCAGTGCTAGGTGGACAGGGAGGCAGTACTTC. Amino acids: CSARWTGRQYF.

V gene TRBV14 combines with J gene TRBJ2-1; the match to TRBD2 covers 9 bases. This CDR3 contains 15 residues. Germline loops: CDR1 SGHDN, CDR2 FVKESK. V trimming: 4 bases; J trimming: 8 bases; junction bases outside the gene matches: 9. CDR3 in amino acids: CASSPRGSGRDEQFF. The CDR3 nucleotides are TGTGCCAGCAGCCCCCGGGGTAGCGGGAGAGATGAGCAGTTCTTC.

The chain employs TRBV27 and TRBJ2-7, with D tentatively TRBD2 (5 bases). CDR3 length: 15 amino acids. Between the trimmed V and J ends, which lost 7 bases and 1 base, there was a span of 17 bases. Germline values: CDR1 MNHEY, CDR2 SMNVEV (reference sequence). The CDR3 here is CASTTQAGRSYEQYF. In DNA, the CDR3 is TGTGCCAGCACTACCCAGGCGGGCCGGTCCTACGAGCAGTACTTC.

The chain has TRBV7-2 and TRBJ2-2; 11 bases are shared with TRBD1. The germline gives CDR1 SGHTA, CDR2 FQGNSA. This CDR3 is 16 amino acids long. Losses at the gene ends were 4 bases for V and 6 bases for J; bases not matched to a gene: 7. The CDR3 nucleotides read TGTGCCAGCAGCTCCCGGGACAGGGGGTTCTCCGGGGAGCTGTTTTTT. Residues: CASSSRDRGFSGELFF.

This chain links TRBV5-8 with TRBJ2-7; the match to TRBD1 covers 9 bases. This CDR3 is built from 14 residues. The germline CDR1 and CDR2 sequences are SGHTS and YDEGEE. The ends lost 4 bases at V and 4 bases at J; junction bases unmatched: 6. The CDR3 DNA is TGTGCCAGCAGCCCCTGGACAGGGGAGTACGAGCAGTACTTC. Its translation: CASSPWTGEYEQYF.

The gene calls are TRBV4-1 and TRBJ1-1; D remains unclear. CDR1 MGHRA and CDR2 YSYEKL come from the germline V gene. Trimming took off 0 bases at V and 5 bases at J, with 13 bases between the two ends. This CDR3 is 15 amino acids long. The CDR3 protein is CASSQESPRMTEAFF. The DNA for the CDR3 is TGCGCCAGCAGCCAAGAAAGCCCCAGGATGACTGAAGCTTTCTTT.

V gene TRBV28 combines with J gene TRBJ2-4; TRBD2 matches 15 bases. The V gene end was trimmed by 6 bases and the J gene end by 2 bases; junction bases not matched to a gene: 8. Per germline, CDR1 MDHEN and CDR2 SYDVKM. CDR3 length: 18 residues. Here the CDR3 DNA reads TGTGCCAGCAGCCACGACGGGACTAGCGGGAGGACCAAAAACATTCAGTACTTC. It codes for CASSHDGTSGRTKNIQYF. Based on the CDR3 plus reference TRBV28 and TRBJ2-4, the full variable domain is DVKVTQSSRYLVKRTGEKVFLECVQDMDHENMFWYRQDPGLGLRLIYFSYDVKMKEKGDIPEGYSVSREKKERFSLILESASTNQTSMYLCASSHDGTSGRTKNIQYFGAGTRLSVL.

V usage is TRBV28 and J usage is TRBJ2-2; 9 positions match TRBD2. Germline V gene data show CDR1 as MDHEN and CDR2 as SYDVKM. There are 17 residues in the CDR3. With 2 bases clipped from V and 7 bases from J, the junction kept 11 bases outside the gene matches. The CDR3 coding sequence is TGTGCCAGCAGTTTAAGGCCGGCTAGCGGGAAGGGCGGGGAGCTGTTTTTT. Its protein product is CASSLRPASGKGGELFF.

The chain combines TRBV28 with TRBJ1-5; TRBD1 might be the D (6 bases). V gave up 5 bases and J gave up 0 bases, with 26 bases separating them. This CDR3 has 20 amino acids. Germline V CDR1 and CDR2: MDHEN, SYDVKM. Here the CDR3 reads CASSPTLYRVRFSSNQPQHF. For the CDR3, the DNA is TGTGCCAGCAGTCCTACCCTTTACAGGGTCAGGTTTAGTAGCAATCAGCCCCAGCATTTT.

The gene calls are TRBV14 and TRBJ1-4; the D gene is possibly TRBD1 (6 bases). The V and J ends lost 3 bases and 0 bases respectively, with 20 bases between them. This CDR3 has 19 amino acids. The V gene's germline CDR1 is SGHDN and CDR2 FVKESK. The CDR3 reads CASSHLTRDTRPTNEKLFF. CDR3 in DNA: TGTGCCAGCAGCCATCTGACTCGGGACACCCGACCAACTAATGAAAAACTGTTTTTT. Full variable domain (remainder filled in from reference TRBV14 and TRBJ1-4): EAGVTQFPSHSVIEKGQTVTLRCDPISGHDNLYWYRRVMGKEIKFLLHFVKESKQDESGMPNNRFLAERTGGTYSTLKVQPAELEDSGVYFCASSHLTRDTRPTNEKLFFGSGTQLSVL.

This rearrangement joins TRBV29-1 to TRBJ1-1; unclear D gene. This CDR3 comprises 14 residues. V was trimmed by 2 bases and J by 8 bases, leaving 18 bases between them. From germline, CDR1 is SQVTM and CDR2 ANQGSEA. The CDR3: CSVESTWDRLEAFF. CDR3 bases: TGCAGCGTTGAATCAACCTGGGATAGACTAGAAGCTTTCTTT.

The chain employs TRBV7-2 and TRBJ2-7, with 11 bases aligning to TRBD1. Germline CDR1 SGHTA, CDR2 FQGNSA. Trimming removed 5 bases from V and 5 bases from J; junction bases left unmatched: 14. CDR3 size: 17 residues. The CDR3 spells CASSIPRTGGPRDEQYF. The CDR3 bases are TGTGCCAGCAGCATACCAAGGACAGGGGGCCCCCGAGACGAGCAGTACTTC.

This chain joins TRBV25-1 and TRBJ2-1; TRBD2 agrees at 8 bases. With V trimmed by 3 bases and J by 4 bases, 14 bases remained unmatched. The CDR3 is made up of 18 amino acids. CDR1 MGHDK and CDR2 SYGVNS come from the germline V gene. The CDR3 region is CASSDPSGPTHGYNEQFF. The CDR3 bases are TGTGCCAGCAGTGATCCTAGCGGGCCAACCCACGGGTACAATGAGCAGTTCTTC.

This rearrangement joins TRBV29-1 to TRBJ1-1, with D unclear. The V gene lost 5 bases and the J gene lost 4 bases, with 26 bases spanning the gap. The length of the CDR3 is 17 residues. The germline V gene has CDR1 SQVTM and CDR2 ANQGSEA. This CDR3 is CSVQYSGLGGIGTEAFF. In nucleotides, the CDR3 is TGCAGCGTTCAGTACAGCGGGCTGGGTGGAATTGGCACTGAAGCTTTCTTT.

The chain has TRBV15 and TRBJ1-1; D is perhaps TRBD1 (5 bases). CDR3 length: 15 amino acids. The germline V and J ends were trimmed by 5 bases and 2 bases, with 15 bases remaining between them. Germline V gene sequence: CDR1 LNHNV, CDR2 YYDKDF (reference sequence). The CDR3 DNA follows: TGTGCCACCAGCGTACGGAAGGGGCTTAACACTGAAGCTTTCTTT. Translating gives CATSVRKGLNTEAFF.

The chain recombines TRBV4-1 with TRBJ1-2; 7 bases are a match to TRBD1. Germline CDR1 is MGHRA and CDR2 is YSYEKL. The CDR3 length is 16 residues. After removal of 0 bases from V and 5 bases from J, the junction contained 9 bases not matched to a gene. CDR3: CASSQDTGQLTYGYTF. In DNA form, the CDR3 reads TGCGCCAGCAGCCAAGACACGGGACAGCTAACTTATGGCTACACCTTC.

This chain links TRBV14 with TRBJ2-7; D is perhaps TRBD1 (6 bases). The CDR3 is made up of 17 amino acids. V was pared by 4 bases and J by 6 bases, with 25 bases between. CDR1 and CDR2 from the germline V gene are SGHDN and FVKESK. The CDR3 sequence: CASSRRVDTGPDSEQYF. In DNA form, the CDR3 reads TGTGCCAGCAGCCGCCGGGTGGACACAGGGCCCGACTCCGAGCAGTACTTC.